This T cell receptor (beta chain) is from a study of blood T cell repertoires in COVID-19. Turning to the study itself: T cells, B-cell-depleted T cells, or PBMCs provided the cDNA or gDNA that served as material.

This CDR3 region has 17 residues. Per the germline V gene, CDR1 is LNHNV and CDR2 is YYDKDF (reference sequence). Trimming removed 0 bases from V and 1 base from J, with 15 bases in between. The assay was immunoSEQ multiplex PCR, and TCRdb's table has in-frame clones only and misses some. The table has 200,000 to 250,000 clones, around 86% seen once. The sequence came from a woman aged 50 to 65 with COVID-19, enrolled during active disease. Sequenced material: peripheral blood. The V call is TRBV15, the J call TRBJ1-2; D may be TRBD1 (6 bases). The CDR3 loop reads CATSRDRPGHLNYGYTF. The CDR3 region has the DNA TGTGCCACCAGCAGAGATCGGCCGGGACACCTTAACTATGGCTACACCTTC.